The 5 T cell receptor beta chains below all came from one sample that was sequenced in a study of CD8+ T cells in alopecia areata. Sequencing relied on a cDNA template that was reverse transcribed from extracted RNA. Assay: immunoSEQ multiplex PCR; the TCRdb copy retains only in-frame clones and omits some. The sample includes 130,000 or so clones, 86% seen only once; the top ten take around 14%. As for treatment: oral pan-JAK inhibitor, 5-10 mg twice daily. This sample comprised CD8+ T cells sorted from blood, obtained at week 4, from a patient treated with tofacitinib. Receptors originate from a human donor with alopecia areata.

This clone was found a few times. V and J are TRBV7-9 and TRBJ2-3; D might be TRBD2 (6 bases). With 5 bases removed from V and 4 bases from J, the gap between germline ends came to 16 bases. The germline gives CDR1 SEHNR, CDR2 FQNEAQ (reference sequence). This CDR3 has 15 residues. CDR3 DNA: TGTGCCAGCAGCCCGGAGGGGCGACGTGCAGATACGCAGTATTTT. Residues: CASSPEGRRADTQYF.

The chain links TRBV30 to TRBJ2-1; D gene uncertain. Germline V gives CDR1 GTSNPN, CDR2 SVGIG (reference sequence). V lost 3 bases, J lost 3 bases, and 18 bases lay in between. The CDR3 loop spans 16 amino acids. CDR3 region: CAWSPPAPLYYNEQFF. CDR3 nucleotide sequence: TGTGCCTGGAGCCCCCCGGCTCCCCTTTACTACAATGAGCAGTTCTTC.

The sample holds a few counts of this clone. Other DNA sequences in the sample encode the same CDR3. DNA of the CDR3: TGTGCCAGCAGTTTAGGGGATACGCAGTATTTT. Its translation: CASSLGDTQYF. V and J are TRBV27 and TRBJ2-3; no definite D call. V was cut by 2 bases and J by 6 bases, with 3 bases left in between. The CDR3 length is 11 residues. CDR1 is MNHEY and CDR2 is SMNVEV in the germline V gene (reference sequence).

This chain connects TRBV4-1 to TRBJ1-2; D remains ambiguous. Germline V gene data show CDR1 as MGHRA and CDR2 as YSYEKL. V was cut by 0 bases and J by 2 bases, with 10 bases left in between. This CDR3 has 15 residues. CDR3 DNA: TGCGCCAGCAGCCAAGATATCCAGATGAACTATGGCTACACCTTC. Its translation: CASSQDIQMNYGYTF.

This sequence joins TRBV14 and TRBJ1-2; tentative D call: TRBD1 (6 bases). V dropped 10 bases and J dropped 7 bases, with 13 bases sitting between them. The germline V gene encodes CDR1 SGHDN and CDR2 FVKESK. The CDR3 consists of 11 residues. Here the CDR3 DNA reads TGTGCCACCTTGGGACAAGCTGGCTACACCTTC. Translating gives CATLGQAGYTF.